This T cell receptor beta chain was retrieved from a study of T cell responses to AZD1222 COVID-19 vaccine. With respect to this clone: Its antigen is not identified.

The CDR3 is made up of 13 amino acids. V was clipped by 9 bases and J by 5 bases; unmatched bases: 9. Germline CDR1 reads ENHRY; CDR2 reads SYGVKD. Study-level results: Vaccination with two AZD1222 doses was followed by a rise in Spike-specific TCR breadth and depth. In all cases, repertoires were sampled only after the peak T cell response. Unmutated variant regions are reportedly the target of nearly half of TCRs that are spike-specific.

Here immunoSEQ multiplex PCR was the method, and the copy in TCRdb shows in-frame clones only, minus some. The table lists under 150,000 clones, about 90% of them singletons, with 7.5% in the top ten. This receptor was obtained from an adult in good health. This sample comprised peripheral blood, obtained on day 0 of AZD1222 vaccination. The chain uses TRBV10-3 and TRBJ2-5; the match to TRBD1 covers 7 bases. This chain's CDR3 is CAIRQGTEETQYF. CDR3 coding DNA: TGTGCCATTCGACAGGGTACCGAGGAGACCCAGTACTTC.